The 5 T cell receptor beta chains reported below all come from one sample, sequenced in a study of graft-versus-host responses after intestinal transplantation. Using immunoSEQ multiplex PCR, the repertoire was profiled, and TCRdb retains in-frame clones only, with some absent. This sample yields about 8,000 clones, of which around 31% are seen a single time; about 2% belongs to the top ten. Responders (roughly 200,000, CFSE-labeled) met roughly 200,000 stimulators that were irradiated and violet-dye-labeled. The sample was alloreactive CD8+ T cells from a mixed lymphocyte reaction culture, taken before intestinal transplant. Specified subset: CFSE-low proliferating T cells sorted from approximately six-day pre-transplant mixed lymphocyte reaction (GvH or HvG direction). The receptor source for this set is a human patient who received an intestinal transplant.

V usage is TRBV6-6 and J usage is TRBJ1-1, with D maybe TRBD1 (5 bases). In germline, CDR1 is MNHNY, CDR2 SVGAGI (reference sequence). Trimming left V 0 bases short and J 8 bases short, with 13 bases between. This CDR3 spans 14 amino acids. The CDR3 is CASSYSFVQGEAFF. In DNA form, the CDR3 reads TGTGCCAGCAGTTACTCGTTTGTCCAGGGAGAAGCTTTCTTT.

V gene TRBV2 combines with J gene TRBJ2-1; D perhaps matches TRBD2 (6 bases). Per the germline V gene, CDR1 is SNHLY and CDR2 is FYNNEI. The ends were cut back, 4 bases at V and 8 bases at J, with 15 bases in the middle. The CDR3 is made up of 14 amino acids. CDR3 nucleotide sequence: TGTGCCAGCAGTGCCAGGAGGGGCCTCGATGAGCAGTTCTTC. Encoded protein: CASSARRGLDEQFF.

This clone was counted between two and nine times. This chain uses TRBV7-8 with TRBJ1-2, with D unclear. The CDR3 has 16 residues. Trimming removed 1 base from V and 8 bases from J, with 20 bases in between. The germline CDR1 and CDR2 sequences are SGHVS and FQNEAQ. The CDR3 loop reads CASSLGARVDFHGYTF. The CDR3 DNA reads TGTGCCAGCAGCTTAGGAGCTAGGGTGGACTTTCACGGCTACACCTTC.

This clone has only a few counts. The chain recombines TRBV15 with TRBJ2-1; TRBD1 matches at 7 bases. The CDR3 extends over 15 amino acids. Germline CDR1 reads LNHNV; CDR2 reads YYDKDF (reference sequence). Unmatched junction bases numbered 6, after V lost 3 bases and J lost 4 bases. CDR3: CATSSAGTAYNEQFF. The CDR3 DNA follows: TGTGCCACCAGCAGCGCCGGGACAGCTTACAATGAGCAGTTCTTC.

This chain joins TRBV29-1 and TRBJ2-2; 15 nucleotides agree with TRBD2. The CDR3 has 14 amino acids. With 7 bases clipped from V and 5 bases from J, the junction kept 2 bases outside the gene matches. In germline, CDR1 is SQVTM, CDR2 ANQGSEA. The CDR3 spells CSGTSGGGTGELFF. CDR3 DNA sequence: TGCAGCGGGACTAGCGGGGGGGGAACCGGGGAGCTGTTTTTT.